This T cell receptor beta chain stems from a study of metastatic and nonmetastatic thyroid tumors. General observations from the study: TCR beta diversity was reportedly significantly higher in malignant thyroid tumors than benign nodules, in blood and tumor.

This CDR3 has 16 residues. Losses at the gene ends were 5 bases for V and 7 bases for J; bases not matched to a gene: 13. Germline values: CDR1 MNHEY, CDR2 SMNVEV (reference sequence). In its sample, this clone was seen many times. Its antigen remains unknown. Per the original data handling: The study's classifier, a distant-metastasis tool for papillary thyroid cancer, was built using CDR3 differences across clinicopathological groups. TCRdb reprocessed the PCR reads via MiXCR. TCRdb assigned the V and J calls; the authors' analysis was not used. This table holds some 38,000 clones, around an eighth found once. Before thyroid surgery, none of the patients had received any treatment.

This sequence joins TRBV27 and TRBJ2-1; TRBD2 agrees at 8 bases. This receptor was taken from a female donor with papillary thyroid cancer or a benign thyroid nodule (not recorded which). Some clones in this sample may be carry-over from other donors' samples. The sample consisted of blood. In DNA form, the CDR3 reads TGTGCCAGCAGTCCCTTGGGAGCGGGAGTATCAAATGAGCAGTTCTTC. Amino acid sequence: CASSPLGAGVSNEQFF.